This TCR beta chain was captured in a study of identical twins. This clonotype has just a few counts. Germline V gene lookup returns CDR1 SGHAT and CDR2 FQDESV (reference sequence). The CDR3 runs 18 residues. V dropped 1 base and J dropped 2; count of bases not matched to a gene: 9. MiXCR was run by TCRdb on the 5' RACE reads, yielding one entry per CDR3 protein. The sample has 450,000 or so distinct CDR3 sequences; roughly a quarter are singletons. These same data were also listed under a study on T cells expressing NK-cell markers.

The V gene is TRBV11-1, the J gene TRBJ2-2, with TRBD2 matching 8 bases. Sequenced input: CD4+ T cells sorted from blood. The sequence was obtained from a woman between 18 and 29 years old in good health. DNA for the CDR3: TGTGCCAGCAGCTTAGTCCCGGGAGGGCAGAAAAACACCGGGGAGCTGTTTTTT. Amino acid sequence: CASSLVPGGQKNTGELFF.